Below are 18 T cell receptor beta chains sequenced from a single sample in a study of cytomegalovirus exposure and HLA in healthy donors. Primers included in the PCR were 60 Vbeta and 13 Jbeta primers. Some clones are missing from TCRdb's copy, which holds only in-frame ones; the method was immunoSEQ multiplex PCR. The profile shows around 150,000 clones, roughly 80% of them singletons. Sequencing input: PBMCs. These receptors came from a male donor in good health and CMV-seropositive.

The chain recombines TRBV18 with TRBJ1-4; TRBD1 matches at 9 bases. V was pared by 3 bases and J by 6 bases, with 2 bases of the junction left unmatched. Germline assignment: CDR1 KGHSH and CDR2 LQKENI. CDR3 length: 14 residues. The CDR3 DNA reads as TGTGCCAGCTCACCGGACAGGGGTGATGAAAAACTGTTTTTT. Protein: CASSPDRGDEKLFF.

With regard to this clone: The same CDR3 arises from other DNA sequences in this sample as well. The chain employs TRBV4-3 and TRBJ1-2; TRBD1 matches at 7 bases. CDR1 and CDR2 (germline): LGHNA, YSLEER. The V gene end was trimmed by 0 bases and the J gene end by 4 bases; junction bases not matched to a gene: 5. This CDR3 spans 15 amino acids. The CDR3 DNA reads as TGCGCCAGCAGCCAAGATCCAGGGGGAGGCTATGGCTACACCTTC. Its translation: CASSQDPGGGYGYTF.

This chain joins TRBV10-2 and TRBJ2-3, with 16 bases aligning to TRBD2. There are 18 residues in the CDR3. Germline V lookup: CDR1 WSHSY, CDR2 SAAADI. Germline trimming cut 6 bases from V and 4 bases from J; bases unmatched to any gene: 10. CDR3 DNA sequence: TGCGCCAGCAGATCCCCGGGACTAGCGGGGGGGCTCCCAGATACGCAGTATTTT. This codes for CASRSPGLAGGLPDTQYF.

The rearrangement uses TRBV14 and TRBJ2-7; 7 bases line up with TRBD2. After removal of 2 bases from V and 5 bases from J, the junction contained 9 bases not matched to a gene. This CDR3 spans 15 amino acids. Germline CDR1 SGHDN, CDR2 FVKESK. This chain's CDR3 is CASSQRWGGSNEQYF. As DNA, the CDR3 is TGTGCCAGCAGCCAACGGTGGGGGGGTTCAAACGAGCAGTACTTC.

The chain recombines TRBV7-2 with TRBJ1-1; 9 nucleotides align to TRBD1. The CDR3 covers 19 residues. Trimming cost V 3 bases and J 0 bases; bases outside gene matches: 14. Germline V lookup: CDR1 SGHTA, CDR2 FQGNSA. In DNA, the CDR3 is TGTGCCAGCAGCTTTAAGGGGAGGACAGGGGTGCCCATGAACACTGAAGCTTTCTTT. This codes for CASSFKGRTGVPMNTEAFF.

This chain uses TRBV5-6 with TRBJ2-7, with D maybe TRBD2 (6 bases). V was shortened by 4 bases and J by 3 bases, with 8 bases between the two germline ends. Germline CDR1 reads SGHDT; CDR2 reads YYEEEE. The CDR3 has 12 residues. CDR3: CASSREFYEQYF. In nucleotides, the CDR3 is TGTGCCAGCAGCCGGGAGTTCTACGAGCAGTACTTC.

This chain joins TRBV30 and TRBJ2-7; 13 bases agree with TRBD2. This CDR3 contains 16 residues. Germline V CDR1 and CDR2: GTSNPN, SVGIG (reference sequence). V lost 0 bases to trimming and J lost 5 bases; unmatched junction nucleotides: 7. In nucleotides, the CDR3 is TGTGCCTGGAGTGTCCCACGGACTAGCGGGAGTGACGAGCAGTACTTC. This translates into CAWSVPRTSGSDEQYF. Variable domain in full (rest from reference TRBV30 and TRBJ2-7): SQTIHQWPATLVQPVGSPLSLECTVEGTSNPNLYWYRQAAGRGLQLLFYSVGIGQISSEVPQNLSASRPQDRQFILSSKKLLLSDSGFYLCAWSVPRTSGSDEQYFGPGTRLTVT.

The CDR3 nucleotides read TGTGCCAGCAGCCCCGGACTGAGGAACACTGAAGCTTTCTTT. Its translation is CASSPGLRNTEAFF. The chain recombines TRBV5-6 with TRBJ1-1; no clear D gene. Trimming stripped 4 bases from V and 1 base from J, with 11 bases between. The CDR3 consists of 14 residues. In germline, CDR1 is SGHDT, CDR2 YYEEEE.

The chain employs TRBV19 and TRBJ1-4, with D unclear. With 3 bases removed from V and 3 bases from J, the gap between germline ends came to 5 bases. This CDR3 is built from 13 residues. Germline-derived CDR1 and CDR2 are LNHDA and SQIVND (reference sequence). As DNA, the CDR3 is TGTGCCAGTAGTATGAGGCCTAATGAAAAACTGTTTTTT. Translated, it gives CASSMRPNEKLFF.

This clone has just a few counts. This chain joins TRBV28 and TRBJ2-1, with TRBD2 identical over 8 bases. CDR3 length equals 15 residues. CDR1 is MDHEN and CDR2 is SYDVKM in the germline V gene. J lost 3 bases, V lost 7 bases, and 8 bases had no gene match. In DNA form, the CDR3 reads TGTGCCAGCATGGGGAGCGGGAGTGACTACAATGAGCAGTTCTTC. The encoded protein is CASMGSGSDYNEQFF.

CDR3 amino acids: CASSPGQIYRNTGELFF. CDR3 in DNA: TGTGCCAGCAGCCCGGGACAGATCTATCGGAACACCGGGGAGCTGTTTTTT. The chain carries TRBV9 and TRBJ2-2; 7 positions match TRBD1. The V gene end was trimmed by 4 bases and the J gene end by 1 base; junction bases not matched to a gene: 10. The CDR3 totals 17 residues. Germline CDR1 reads SGDLS; CDR2 reads YYNGEE.

This clone turned up a few times. The chain joins TRBV5-8 to TRBJ2-5; possible D gene TRBD1, 5 bases. CDR3 size: 13 residues. V was clipped by 3 bases and J by 6 bases, with 12 bases between them. CDR1 is SGHTS and CDR2 is YDEGEE in the germline V gene. CDR3 sequence: CASSSRQMQTQYF. CDR3 bases: TGTGCCAGCAGCTCTAGACAGATGCAGACCCAGTACTTC.

V usage is TRBV7-2 and J usage is TRBJ1-2; D gene ambiguous. CDR1 SGHTA and CDR2 FQGNSA come from the germline V gene. Trimming shortened V by 3 bases and J by 8 bases, and 7 bases separated the two germline ends. This CDR3 has 11 amino acids. The CDR3 here is CASSFLGGYTF. The CDR3 DNA reads as TGTGCCAGCAGCTTTTTGGGCGGCTACACCTTC.

The V and J genes are TRBV27 and TRBJ2-1; D is perhaps TRBD1 (5 bases). This CDR3 comprises 13 residues. With 6 bases removed from V and 6 bases from J, the gap between germline ends came to 12 bases. CDR1 MNHEY and CDR2 SMNVEV come from the germline V gene (reference sequence). In DNA form, the CDR3 reads TGTGCCAGCAGCGGTGACAGTTCCAATGAGCAGTTCTTC. This sequence encodes CASSGDSSNEQFF.

The chain couples TRBV7-7 to TRBJ2-6; 9 nucleotides align to TRBD1. Germline trimming cut 3 bases from V and 13 bases from J; bases unmatched to any gene: 7. Germline CDR1 and CDR2: SSHAT and FNYEAQ (reference sequence). The CDR3 covers 14 residues. The CDR3 region is CASSFVDRGGVLTF. The DNA for the CDR3 is TGTGCCAGCAGCTTCGTGGACAGGGGCGGAGTCCTGACTTTC.

The rearrangement links TRBV10-3 to TRBJ1-1; 8 bases line up with TRBD1. Germline V gene data show CDR1 as ENHRY and CDR2 as SYGVKD. V was pared by 6 bases and J by 3 bases, with 6 bases of the junction left unmatched. The CDR3 sequence is 14 residues long. The CDR3: CAIRSPQGDTEAFF. In nucleotides, the CDR3 is TGTGCCATCAGAAGTCCACAGGGGGACACTGAAGCTTTCTTT.

The rearrangement uses TRBV6-6 and TRBJ1-2; the D is unclear. In germline, CDR1 is MNHNY, CDR2 SVGAGI (reference sequence). The CDR3 loop spans 14 amino acids. Trimming took off 7 bases at V and 10 bases at J, with 22 bases between the two ends. CDR3 amino acids: CASNPSLSFLVYTF. DNA of the CDR3: TGTGCCAGCAATCCCTCACTCTCTTTTCTCGTCTACACCTTC.

The V and J genes are TRBV6-1 and TRBJ1-5; maybe TRBD1 (6 bases). The V and J ends lost 7 bases and 3 bases respectively, with 10 bases between them. The CDR3 spans 13 residues. The V gene's germline CDR1 is MNHNS and CDR2 SASEGT. This CDR3 is CASIQGFNQPQHF. The CDR3 DNA sequence: TGTGCCAGCATACAGGGCTTCAATCAGCCCCAGCATTTT.